A single sample gave rise to the 27 T cell receptor beta chains below, sequenced in a study of spatial heterogeneity in lung cancer. Study results and limitations: Counts that tracked tumor mutation counts were those of expanded intratumoral alpha and beta TCRs.

What these receptors recognize is not known. The time point was: sample taken at primary tumor resection. Each CDR3 protein is one row after TCRdb ran MiXCR on the 5' RACE reads. The sample includes about 5,100 distinct CDR3 sequences, roughly 8.2% seen only once; the top ten take approximately 26%. The material was lung tumor tissue, obtained at surgery. The receptors stem from a female donor with early-stage non-small cell lung cancer.

This clonotype occurred many times. The CDR3 DNA is TGTGCCAGCTCACCGCTCCCCAGGGGAGAGACCCAGTACTTC. This sequence encodes CASSPLPRGETQYF. The V call is TRBV18, the J call TRBJ2-5, with a possible D match to TRBD1 (6 bases). The CDR3 covers 14 residues. From germline, CDR1 is KGHSH and CDR2 LQKENI. The V end was cut by 3 bases, the J end by 4 bases, with 12 bases between.

By share of the sample, this clonotype is medium-sized (0.01 to 0.1%). The chain uses TRBV5-1 and TRBJ1-5; unclear D gene. Per germline, CDR1 SGHRS and CDR2 YFSETQ. V lost 0 bases and J lost 4, with 11 bases in between. CDR3 length: 15 amino acids. The CDR3 region is CASSLGPASNQPQHF. CDR3 nucleotide sequence: TGCGCCAGCAGCTTGGGCCCAGCTTCTAATCAGCCCCAGCATTTT.

By frequency in the sample, this clonotype is medium-sized. The chain is built from TRBV25-1 and TRBJ2-5; D unclear. CDR3 length: 14 residues. CDR1 and CDR2 from the germline V gene are MGHDK and SYGVNS. The V end was cut by 2 bases, the J end by 1 base, with 8 bases between. CDR3 DNA: TGTGCCAGCAGTGAAGGACGGTTCCAAGAGACCCAGTACTTC. Its protein product is CASSEGRFQETQYF.

By proportion, this clonotype is medium-sized (0.01 to 0.1%). The rearrangement uses TRBV7-2 and TRBJ2-2; the D gene is possibly TRBD1 (5 bases). Germline values: CDR1 SGHTA, CDR2 FQGNSA. Trimming cost V 1 base and J 7 bases, with 19 bases left between them. The CDR3 loop spans 17 amino acids. CDR3 sequence (DNA): TGTGCCAGCAGCTTAGTTTTAGGGGCCCGACCGGGCGGGGAGCTGTTTTTT. Encoded protein: CASSLVLGARPGGELFF.

This clonotype was seen many times. The CDR3 bases are TGCGCCAGCAGCGTGAGACTAGCGACAGATACGCAGTATTTT. Translated, it gives CASSVRLATDTQYF. V and J are TRBV5-1 and TRBJ2-3; 8 bases map to TRBD2. The CDR3 spans 14 residues. Germline V lookup: CDR1 SGHRS, CDR2 YFSETQ. The V gene end was trimmed by 4 bases and the J gene end by 3 bases; junction bases not matched to a gene: 4.

This clonotype was recorded many times. The chain recombines TRBV7-2 with TRBJ2-5; D is ambiguous. CDR3 length: 15 residues. V was shortened by 1 base and J by 4 bases, with 13 bases between the two germline ends. Per the germline V gene, CDR1 is SGHTA and CDR2 is FQGNSA. CDR3 protein: CASSLVSGPGETQYF. CDR3 DNA sequence: TGTGCCAGCAGCTTAGTGTCGGGCCCAGGAGAGACCCAGTACTTC.

V usage is TRBV7-9 and J usage is TRBJ2-3; the D gene is possibly TRBD2 (6 bases). The CDR3 has 15 residues. Per germline, CDR1 SEHNR and CDR2 FQNEAQ (reference sequence). The V and J ends lost 1 base and 5 bases respectively, with 13 bases between them. The CDR3 DNA sequence: TGTGCCAGCAGCTTAGGGGAGGAGCGGGTAGATACGCAGTATTTT. Its protein product is CASSLGEERVDTQYF.

This clonotype came up many times. The chain couples TRBV5-4 to TRBJ2-1; no firm D call. Germline V lookup: CDR1 SGHNT, CDR2 YYREEE (reference sequence). V was pared by 0 bases and J by 8 bases, with 3 bases between. This CDR3 is built from 11 residues. The CDR3 region is CASSLGHEQFF. CDR3 sequence (DNA): TGTGCCAGCAGCTTGGGCCATGAGCAGTTCTTC. The entire variable domain, with the rest obtained from reference TRBV5-4 and TRBJ2-1, is as follows: ETGVTQSPTHLIKTRGQQVTLRCSSQSGHNTVSWYQQALGQGPQFIFQYYREEENGRGNFPPRFSGLQFPNYSSELNVNALELDDSALYLCASSLGHEQFFGPGTRLTVL.

Ten or more counts support this clonotype. This chain joins TRBV29-1 and TRBJ2-1; 8 bases match TRBD2. This CDR3 is built from 14 residues. The germline gives CDR1 SQVTM, CDR2 ANQGSEA. The V segment lost 7 bases and the J segment 3 bases; nucleotides outside the gene matches: 8. CDR3 nucleotide sequence: TGCAGCGCGGATGCTAGCGGGCTCTACAATGAGCAGTTCTTC. This gives the protein CSADASGLYNEQFF.

In its sample, this clonotype was seen many times. This chain connects TRBV7-6 to TRBJ2-1, with D uncertain. V gave up 1 base and J gave up 5 bases, with 9 bases separating them. Germline CDR1 is SGHVS and CDR2 is FNYEAQ. The CDR3 totals 14 residues. The CDR3, as DNA: TGTGCCAGCAGCTTAGAGTTGGCGGACAATGAGCAGTTCTTC. Protein: CASSLELADNEQFF.

The rearrangement joins TRBV29-1 to TRBJ2-7; maybe TRBD2 (5 bases). Trimming left V 6 bases short and J 2 bases short, with 17 bases between. From germline, CDR1 is SQVTM and CDR2 ANQGSEA. The CDR3 is 14 amino acids. CDR3 sequence (DNA): TGCAGCGTAACGGGAACGCAGAGGGCCTACGAGCAGTACTTC. Translated, it gives CSVTGTQRAYEQYF.

This clonotype is termed medium-sized (0.01 to 0.1%). The chain uses TRBV6-2 or TRBV6-3 and TRBJ2-1; TRBD2 might be the D (7 bases). This CDR3 is 16 amino acids long. The germline gives CDR1 MNHEY, CDR2 SVGEGT. Trimming removed 2 bases from V and 8 bases from J, with 19 bases in between. CDR3 in DNA: TGTGCCAGCAGTTACATGGTGGGGGGGCCTCGTTATGAGCAGTTCTTC. It yields the protein CASSYMVGGPRYEQFF.

This clonotype was detected ten times or more. V usage is TRBV20-1 and J usage is TRBJ2-5; 10 nucleotides agree with TRBD1. Germline CDR1 is DFQATT and CDR2 is SNEGSKA (reference sequence). This CDR3 comprises 19 residues. The ends lost 6 bases at V and 0 bases at J; junction bases unmatched: 19. CDR3 bases: TGCAGTGCAATTGGACAGGGGGGAGAATGGGGCCAGTACCAAGAGACCCAGTACTTC. It is translated as CSAIGQGGEWGQYQETQYF.

The chain couples TRBV6-1 to TRBJ1-5, with D possibly matching TRBD1 (6 bases). The CDR3 sequence is 16 residues long. The ends were cut back, 6 bases at V and 0 bases at J, with 15 bases in the middle. Germline lookup yields CDR1 MNHNS and CDR2 SASEGT. The CDR3 bases are TGTGCCAGCAGGGCCGGGGGGCTCAATAGCAATCAGCCCCAGCATTTT. Protein sequence: CASRAGGLNSNQPQHF.

As to this clonotype: A single base separates this from a much larger clone, so it may be a read error. The chain uses TRBV19 and TRBJ2-7; D might be TRBD2 (5 bases). There are 13 residues in the CDR3. Germline V gives CDR1 LNHDA, CDR2 SQIVND (reference sequence). In DNA form, the CDR3 reads TGTTCCAGTAGTATCGGACTTGCCCTCGAGCAGTACTTC. Translation: CSSSIGLALEQYF.

Many counts were recorded for this clonotype. This rearrangement joins TRBV10-3 to TRBJ1-1; 9 bases match TRBD1. The V segment lost 10 bases and the J segment 3 bases; nucleotides outside the gene matches: 12. Per the germline V gene, CDR1 is ENHRY and CDR2 is SYGVKD. The CDR3 spans 15 residues. The DNA for the CDR3 is TGTGCCACAGGGACAGGGCGCTTGGTGGACACTGAAGCTTTCTTT. The encoded protein is CATGTGRLVDTEAFF.

This clonotype counts as medium-sized (0.01 to 0.1%). This sequence joins TRBV6-5 and TRBJ2-1, with TRBD2 identical over 11 bases. Germline values: CDR1 MNHEY, CDR2 SVGAGI. The CDR3 consists of 16 residues. J was trimmed by 7 bases and V by 4 bases; bases with no gene match: 9. Written as DNA, the CDR3 is TGTGCCAGCAGTTTTCTGACTAGCGGGATGTCTAATGAGCAGTTCTTC. Its protein is CASSFLTSGMSNEQFF.

By sample fraction, this clonotype is medium-sized. The rearrangement links TRBV6-1 to TRBJ2-1; D might be TRBD1 or TRBD2, each matching 7 bases. CDR3 length: 14 residues. Trimming stripped 2 bases from V and 13 bases from J, with 18 bases between. Per the germline V gene, CDR1 is MNHNS and CDR2 is SASEGT. For the CDR3, the DNA is TGTGCCAGCAGTGAACGGGGGGTTACAGGGGCCCAGTTCTTC. It translates to CASSERGVTGAQFF.

This clonotype showed up many times. This chain connects TRBV20-1 to TRBJ2-1; 11 bases align to TRBD2. The CDR3 has 12 residues. Germline V CDR1 and CDR2: DFQATT, SNEGSKA (reference sequence). The V gene end was trimmed by 6 bases and the J gene end by 9 bases; junction bases not matched to a gene: 4. The CDR3 coding sequence is TGCAGTGCCCACGGACTAGCGGGTGAGCAGTTCTTC. Translating gives CSAHGLAGEQFF.

The rearrangement joins TRBV7-9 to TRBJ2-1; 9 nucleotides line up with TRBD1. Per the germline V gene, CDR1 is SEHNR and CDR2 is FQNEAQ (reference sequence). J was trimmed by 4 bases and V by 4 bases; bases with no gene match: 8. The CDR3 has 16 residues. The CDR3 nucleotides are TGTGCCAGCAGCTCCCGGGACAGGGAGAATTACAATGAGCAGTTCTTC. This encodes CASSSRDRENYNEQFF. Together with reference TRBV7-9 and TRBJ2-1, the CDR3 gives the full variable domain: DTGVSQNPRHKITKRGQNVTFRCDPISEHNRLYWYRQTLGQGPEFLTYFQNEAQLEKSRLLSDRFSAERPKGSFSTLEIQRTEQGDSAMYLCASSSRDRENYNEQFFGPGTRLTVL.

In this sample, this clonotype turned up many times. The rearrangement links TRBV6-6 to TRBJ1-3; TRBD1 matches 9 bases. The CDR3 has 16 residues. The germline gives CDR1 MNHNY, CDR2 SVGAGI (reference sequence). V lost 6 bases and J lost 3; bases outside the gene matches: 9. This CDR3 reads CASSPQGAQYGNTIYF. For the CDR3, the DNA is TGTGCCAGCAGCCCACAGGGGGCTCAGTATGGAAACACCATATATTTT.

Sample share makes this clonotype medium-sized (0.01 to 0.1%). The chain employs TRBV7-2 and TRBJ2-5; TRBD1 is a possible D gene (6 bases). Germline V lookup: CDR1 SGHTA, CDR2 FQGNSA. The CDR3 consists of 14 residues. V lost 7 bases, J lost 4 bases, and 16 bases lay in between. CDR3 coding DNA: TGTGCCAGCAACCAGGGGCCTGCTGGAGAGACCCAGTACTTC. Its protein product is CASNQGPAGETQYF.

This clonotype was observed at least ten times. The chain links TRBV7-2 to TRBJ1-5; D is unclear. In germline, CDR1 is SGHTA, CDR2 FQGNSA. The CDR3 is made up of 13 amino acids. Deletions cut 1 base from V and 3 bases from J, with 4 bases between. The CDR3, as DNA: TGTGCCAGCAGCTTAGAAACCAATCAGCCCCAGCATTTT. Its protein is CASSLETNQPQHF.

This clonotype was observed a handful of times. V gene TRBV7-9 combines with J gene TRBJ2-1, with a possible D match to TRBD2 (5 bases). The CDR3 is 11 residues long. V gave up 6 bases and J gave up 10 bases, with 10 bases separating them. In germline, CDR1 is SEHNR, CDR2 FQNEAQ (reference sequence). CDR3 bases: TGTGCCAGCAGTCTCGGGGTAGAGCAGTTCTTC. Translated, it gives CASSLGVEQFF.

This clonotype is medium-sized by share. This rearrangement joins TRBV5-1 to TRBJ2-7, with 7 positions matching TRBD1. Germline-derived CDR1 and CDR2 are SGHRS and YFSETQ. This CDR3 comprises 13 residues. The junction had 6 bases not matched to a gene; V was cut back by 4 bases and J by 5 bases. The CDR3 coding sequence is TGCGCCAGCAGCCTCCTACAGGGGAACGAGCAGTACGTC. Protein: CASSLLQGNEQYV.

Many counts were recorded for this clonotype. This chain links TRBV19 with TRBJ2-5; D ambiguous. The CDR3 runs to 11 residues. Trimming removed 7 bases from V and 0 bases from J, with 3 bases in between. CDR1 LNHDA and CDR2 SQIVND come from the germline V gene (reference sequence). CDR3 residues: CASNYQETQYF. Written as DNA, the CDR3 is TGTGCCAGTAATTACCAAGAGACCCAGTACTTC.

This clonotype was observed a few times. The chain employs TRBV7-2 and TRBJ1-3; D unresolved. CDR1 is SGHTA and CDR2 is FQGNSA in the germline V gene. With 1 base removed from V and 2 bases from J, the gap between germline ends came to 9 bases. There are 15 residues in the CDR3. The CDR3 DNA sequence: TGTGCCAGCAGCTTAGATCGGTTAACTGGAAACACCATATATTTT. Its translation: CASSLDRLTGNTIYF. The full variable domain, with the rest looked up from reference TRBV7-2 and TRBJ1-3, is GAGVSQSPSNKVTEKGKDVELRCDPISGHTALYWYRQSLGQGLEFLIYFQGNSAPDKSGLPSDRFSAERTGGSVSTLTIQRTQQEDSAVYLCASSLDRLTGNTIYFGEGSWLTVV.